This T cell receptor (beta chain) was recovered during a study of beta chain features in type 1 diabetes. Study-level findings and limits: When Type 1 diabetes patients were examined, their TCRB CDR3s proved moderately but significantly shorter in all four CD4+ subsets.

This clone was counted a few times. What it recognizes is unknown. Expressed TCRB transcripts were sequenced because the isolated RNA had all been reverse transcribed beforehand. The assay was immunoSEQ multiplex PCR, and TCRdb's table has in-frame clones only and misses some. This table has a few hundred thousand clones, approximately 24% appearing once. Germline assignment: CDR1 MNHEY and CDR2 SVGAGI. Germline trimming cut 4 bases from V and 4 bases from J; bases unmatched to any gene: 6. The CDR3 length is 14 residues. This TCR came from a woman aged 25 to 39 with type 1 diabetes. The sequenced material came from naive CD4+ T cells from blood. The gene calls are TRBV6-5 and TRBJ1-1; TRBD1 matches at 7 bases. CDR3 residues: CASSFQTGATEAFF. The CDR3 nucleotides read TGTGCCAGCAGTTTTCAAACAGGGGCCACTGAAGCTTTCTTT.